This T cell receptor (beta chain) was recovered during a study of siplizumab effects on memory and regulatory T cells. This clone occurred once. TCRdb keeps only in-frame clones here, not all; method: immunoSEQ multiplex PCR. There are around 95,000 clones in the sample; approximately 94% occur only once, and 1% to 1.5% lies in the top ten. Material: non-Treg CD4+ T cells sorted from blood. The sequence came from a human donor in good health.

DNA for the CDR3: TGTGCCAGCAGGTTCACAGATACGCAGTATTTT. Translated, it gives CASRFTDTQYF. The chain recombines TRBV6-6 with TRBJ2-3; D is unclear. Trimming took off 6 bases at V and 2 bases at J, with 3 bases between the two ends. CDR1 is MNHNY, CDR2 SVGAGI, per germline (reference sequence). CDR3 length equals 11 residues.